The 8 T cell receptor beta chains listed next were all sequenced from one sample in a study of blood T cell repertoires in COVID-19. The data were produced by immunoSEQ multiplex PCR, yet TCRdb's version contains in-frame clones alone and is incomplete. This table has 390,000 or so clones, around 87% appearing once. Sequencing was carried out using peripheral blood. These receptors all come from a woman aged 25-40 years with COVID-19, enrolled during active disease.

V gene TRBV24-1 combines with J gene TRBJ2-1, with 7 nucleotides matching TRBD2. Germline lookup yields CDR1 KGHDR and CDR2 SFDVKD. This CDR3 is 14 amino acids long. V shed 4 bases, J shed 10 bases, and the junction held 9 bases outside the gene matches. CDR3 region: CATSEERLAGEQFF. The CDR3 DNA sequence: TGTGCCACCAGTGAGGAGAGACTAGCCGGGGAGCAGTTCTTC.

This rearrangement joins TRBV6-2 or TRBV6-3 to TRBJ1-2; the D gene is possibly TRBD1 (5 bases). The V end was cut by 0 bases, the J end by 4 bases, with 15 bases between. Germline CDR1 is MNHEY and CDR2 is SVGEGT. This CDR3 has 16 residues. The CDR3 reads CASSYSTLQEPYGYTF. In nucleotides, the CDR3 is TGTGCCAGCAGTTACTCGACCCTACAGGAGCCCTATGGCTACACCTTC.

This clone was counted a single time. The rearrangement uses TRBV7-9 and TRBJ2-6; a weak D match, TRBD1 (7 bases). V lost 5 bases to trimming and J lost 1 base, with 9 bases between them. This CDR3 spans 15 amino acids. The germline CDR1 and CDR2 sequences are SEHNR and FQNEAQ (reference sequence). The CDR3 region is CASSPGGSGANVLTF. The CDR3 DNA follows: TGTGCCAGCAGCCCAGGGGGGTCTGGGGCCAACGTCCTGACTTTC.

This clone came up once. This chain joins TRBV19 and TRBJ2-3; TRBD2 matches 8 bases. CDR3 size: 15 residues. With 7 bases clipped from V and 5 bases from J, the junction kept 11 bases outside the gene matches. CDR1 and CDR2 from the germline V gene are LNHDA and SQIVND (reference sequence). The CDR3 sequence is CASTASGSFVDTQYF. In DNA, the CDR3 is TGTGCCAGTACCGCTAGCGGGTCCTTTGTAGATACGCAGTATTTT.

The rearrangement links TRBV27 to TRBJ2-7, with 11 bases aligning to TRBD2. The CDR3 sequence is 14 residues long. CDR1 and CDR2 (germline): MNHEY, SMNVEV (reference sequence). After removal of 5 bases from V and 6 bases from J, the junction contained 6 bases not matched to a gene. CDR3 DNA: TGTGCCAGCAGTCCTACTAGCGGGAGAACCGAGCAGTACTTC. Its translation is CASSPTSGRTEQYF.

Only one count was recorded for this clone. The chain has TRBV3-1 (or the pseudogene TRBV3-2) and TRBJ2-5; D perhaps matches TRBD1 (5 bases). The CDR3 totals 16 residues. The V end was cut by 1 base, the J end by 5 bases, with 17 bases between. The germline V gene has CDR1 LGHDT and CDR2 YNNKEL (reference sequence). CDR3 in amino acids: CASSQVAGMGSETQYF. CDR3 sequence (DNA): TGTGCCAGCAGCCAAGTCGCAGGGATGGGATCCGAGACCCAGTACTTC.

The chain uses TRBV7-9 and TRBJ1-1; 7 bases map to TRBD1. The trim removed 6 bases at V and 5 bases at J, leaving 9 bases unmatched. Looked up from germline, CDR1 is SEHNR and CDR2 is FQNEAQ (reference sequence). The CDR3 has 14 residues. As DNA, the CDR3 is TGTGCCAGCAGATCAACAGGGGTTGAGACTGAAGCTTTCTTT. This codes for CASRSTGVETEAFF.

This clone was detected only once. The chain carries TRBV7-3 and TRBJ2-1; D might be TRBD2 (5 bases). Germline lookup yields CDR1 SGHTA and CDR2 FQGTGA. V was clipped by 3 bases and J by 5 bases, with 8 bases between them. There are 13 residues in the CDR3. The CDR3 region has the DNA TGTGCCAGCAGCTTCTCCGGGAACAATGAGCAGTTCTTC. This encodes CASSFSGNNEQFF.